This T cell receptor (beta chain) stems from a study of T cell responses to AZD1222 COVID-19 vaccine (dated by TCRdb to the early 2020s). With regard to the full study: AZD1222 recipients with second doses at about 4 weeks or about 12 weeks were pooled, because spike-specific TCR depth and breadth did not differ between schedules. TCR sequencing was performed for over 230 trial participants, of whom around 210 were given two doses of AZD1222 and approximately 25 were given two doses of MenACWY control vaccine. Trial participants were enrolled by age into 18-55, 56-69 and 70-plus year subgroups, with around 150, 28 and 57 TCR-sequenced participants respectively. Broader findings and caveats from the paper: Participants were mostly white British, with more females than males. The authors suggested clonal diversity may have been underestimated. In the small 56-69-year group, the increase in depth fell short of significance, most likely because of low power. CD4 TCRs associated with the vaccine covered the entire spike protein, and the dominant responses were in regions 160-218 and 743-854. Because no day 14 peak-response samples were available, repertoires were characterized only after the peak T cell response. Spike-specific TCR breadth and depth rose significantly after two AZD1222 doses compared with day 0 and with MenACWY recipients. Reportedly, close to half of the unique spike-specific TCRs recognized epitopes lying outside the regions that are mutated in the B.1.351 and B.1.1.7 variants. Only five to seven AZD1222 recipients were SARS-CoV-2 seropositive at baseline, limiting conclusions about previously exposed vaccinees.

Relative to germline, V is 3 bases shorter and J is 1 base shorter, with 9 bases between their ends. The CDR3, from cysteine to phenylalanine, totals 15 residues. The sequence is cut down to CDR3 DNA, 45 bases in frame from base 1. The germline V gene (reference sequence) gives CDR1 as MNHEY and CDR2 as SMNVEV. A remark on this clone: Its antigen specificity is not known. There are no base qualities to consult, and no much larger clone falls within one base.

In light of the paper, this sample's time point label describes: baseline before first vaccination. Vaccinee samples came from UK trials COV001 and COV002, including a single-blind randomized controlled phase 2/3 trial of AZD1222 (ChAdOx1 nCoV-19) in healthy adults. Trial participant PBMC samples were collected at day 0 and day 28 after the second dose for TCRbeta chain sequencing. The CDR3 regions of human TCRbeta chains were analyzed by immunosequencing. Turning to the authors' computational methods: Repertoire TCRs were checked for matches against a reference library of SARS-CoV-2-specific TCRs that had been generated using the MIRA antigen-specificity platform. Breadth was defined as the fraction of unique TCRs that were SARS-CoV-2-associated, and depth was defined as the fraction of total T cells that were SARS-CoV-2-associated. Each spike-specific TCR was assigned to its reactive spike region and to a CD4 or CD8 class using the MIRA data. Log10-transformed breadth and depth values were compared by one-way ANOVA with Sidak's multiple comparisons tests. TCRdb mirrors the immuneACCESS table, restricted to in-frame sequences. Some clones are absent from its copies; in checked studies, under half trace to an unresolved V gene, and the reason for the others is unknown. V and J calls and clone size are given by that table; D and trimming were obtained from the DNA. The sample has more than 95,000 clones on record, approximately 88% of them singletons. The ten biggest clones cover 2.5% of the sample.

The sample in question was peripheral blood, obtained on day 0 of AZD1222 vaccination. This receptor chain uses TRBV27 and TRBJ2-2; a tentative D call is TRBD1 (6 bases match). The sequence came from an adult in good health. Here the CDR3 is given as CASSFGTMNTGELFF. The DNA is as follows: TGTGCCAGCAGTTTCGGGACAATGAACACCGGGGAGCTGTTTTTT.